These 10 T cell receptor beta chains came from one sample sequenced in a study of shared clonotypes between healthy human individuals. TCRdb's table, derived via immunoSEQ multiplex PCR, lists solely in-frame clones and lacks some. Seen here are some 2,100,000 clones, almost 96% observed once, and the top ten hold roughly 0.13%. Sequencing was done on a sample of naive CD4+ T cells sorted from blood. Subset described: CD45RA+ positively selected. The receptors were gathered from a man in his late teens or twenties in good health.

The V and J genes are TRBV5-1 and TRBJ1-1; the match to TRBD1 covers 7 bases. CDR1 is SGHRS and CDR2 is YFSETQ in the germline V gene. This CDR3 region has 12 residues. Trimming cost V 4 bases and J 8 bases; bases outside gene matches: 5. In DNA form, the CDR3 reads TGCGCCAGCAGCGATCGGACAGGAGAAGCTTTCTTT. Protein: CASSDRTGEAFF.

This clone was detected only once. This chain links TRBV7-2 with TRBJ2-3, with D perhaps TRBD2 (6 bases). In germline, CDR1 is SGHTA, CDR2 FQGNSA. The CDR3 spans 20 residues. V was trimmed by 0 bases and J by 3 bases, leaving 25 bases between them. The DNA for the CDR3 is TGTGCCAGCAGCTTAGCGGATTGGCGGGGCCCATTAGGTGGGACAGATACGCAGTATTTT. Translating gives CASSLADWRGPLGGTDTQYF.

About this clone itself: The sample contains more than one DNA sequence encoding this CDR3. The chain has TRBV5-1 and TRBJ1-1; D remains unclear. Looked up from germline, CDR1 is SGHRS and CDR2 is YFSETQ. V was trimmed by 0 bases and J by 1 base, leaving 7 bases between them. The CDR3 is 14 amino acids. The CDR3, as DNA: TGCGCCAGCAGCTTGGAGAGCGGGAACACTGAAGCTTTCTTT. It codes for CASSLESGNTEAFF.

This chain links TRBV6-1 with TRBJ2-5; D gene uncertain. Trimming took off 7 bases at V and 0 bases at J, with 6 bases between the two ends. This CDR3 is built from 12 residues. CDR1 MNHNS and CDR2 SASEGT come from the germline V gene. CDR3 sequence (DNA): TGTGCCAGCATCCGCAACCAAGAGACCCAGTACTTC. This translates into CASIRNQETQYF.

This clone has more than one count but fewer than ten. The chain links TRBV6-1 to TRBJ2-1, with 12 positions matching TRBD2. Germline trimming cut 6 bases from V and 6 bases from J; bases unmatched to any gene: 6. CDR3 length: 15 amino acids. Germline V CDR1 and CDR2: MNHNS, SASEGT. CDR3 DNA: TGTGCCAGCAGAAATCCGGGACTAGCGGGCAATGAGCAGTTCTTC. Its translation is CASRNPGLAGNEQFF.

The chain combines TRBV7-9 with TRBJ1-1, with a weak D call TRBD1 (5 bases). From germline, CDR1 is SEHNR and CDR2 FQNEAQ (reference sequence). This CDR3 has 18 amino acids. The germline V and J ends were trimmed by 1 base and 0 bases, with 18 bases remaining between them. The chain's CDR3 is CASSLEIGRAILNTEAFF. In DNA, the CDR3 is TGTGCCAGCAGCTTAGAGATAGGCAGGGCCATCTTGAACACTGAAGCTTTCTTT. The full variable domain, with the rest looked up from reference TRBV7-9 and TRBJ1-1, is DTGVSQNPRHKITKRGQNVTFRCDPISEHNRLYWYRQTLGQGPEFLTYFQNEAQLEKSRLLSDRFSAERPKGSFSTLEIQRTEQGDSAMYLCASSLEIGRAILNTEAFFGQGTRLTVV.

Of note for this clone: This specimen includes other DNA sequences encoding the same CDR3. This chain links TRBV11-2 with TRBJ2-2, with D unclear. V was trimmed by 4 bases and J by 4 bases, leaving 10 bases between them. The V gene's germline CDR1 is SGHAT and CDR2 FQNNGV. There are 14 residues in the CDR3. The CDR3: CASSSAVGTGELFF. The CDR3 DNA reads as TGTGCCAGCAGCTCAGCAGTAGGCACCGGGGAGCTGTTTTTT.

V usage is TRBV5-6 and J usage is TRBJ2-6, with D perhaps given as TRBD1 or TRBD2 (5 bases each). Germline CDR1 is SGHDT and CDR2 is YYEEEE. This CDR3 contains 15 residues. Deletions cut 2 bases from V and 4 bases from J, with 10 bases between. The CDR3 spells CASSFRGVGANVLTF. The CDR3 bases are TGTGCCAGCAGCTTTCGAGGGGTCGGGGCCAACGTCCTGACTTTC.

The gene calls are TRBV19 and TRBJ1-3; maybe TRBD1 (5 bases). CDR1 and CDR2 (germline): LNHDA, SQIVND (reference sequence). This CDR3 comprises 17 residues. V dropped 5 bases and J dropped 0 bases, with 17 bases sitting between them. The CDR3 is CASSLRDRSLSGNTIYF. DNA for the CDR3: TGTGCCAGTAGTCTCCGGGACCGCTCCCTCTCTGGAAACACCATATATTTT.

The genes are TRBV30 and TRBJ1-1, with unresolved D. CDR3 length: 12 residues. Germline V gene lookup returns CDR1 GTSNPN and CDR2 SVGIG (reference sequence). V shed 2 bases and J shed 1 base, with 5 bases lying between them. In DNA, the CDR3 is TGTGCCTGGAGTAGGCCGAACACTGAAGCTTTCTTT. This codes for CAWSRPNTEAFF.